The 5 T cell receptor beta chains below come from one sample, sequenced in a study of identical twins. TCRdb analysed the 5' RACE reads with MiXCR anew, one entry per CDR3 protein. This sample has around 280,000 distinct CDR3 sequences, with approximately 8.5% found just once. These data were also filed under a second study, of yellow fever vaccine responses in identical twins.

Specimen: memory (CD45RO+) T cells sorted from blood. The receptors shown here come from a woman under 30 in good health.

The table lists this clonotype with a few counts. The chain uses TRBV18 and TRBJ2-7; D is unclear. The V gene's germline CDR1 is KGHSH and CDR2 LQKENI. V lost 2 bases, J lost 6 bases, and 11 bases lay in between. The CDR3 totals 13 residues. The CDR3 DNA reads TGTGCCAGCTCACCAGACGCATGGGGCGAGCAGTACGTC. It translates to CASSPDAWGEQYV.

This clonotype was detected a few times. The V call is TRBV4-1, the J call TRBJ1-1; 8 bases map to TRBD1. Unmatched junction bases numbered 5, after V lost 2 bases and J lost 3 bases. Germline V gives CDR1 MGHRA, CDR2 YSYEKL. There are 15 residues in the CDR3. CDR3 nucleotide sequence: TGCGCCAGCAGCCAATTTCACAGGGGGGACACTGAAGCTTTCTTT. Amino acid sequence: CASSQFHRGDTEAFF.

The chain employs TRBV7-2 and TRBJ2-1, with D perhaps TRBD2 (6 bases). V lost 4 bases and J lost 7, with 17 bases in between. The CDR3 is made up of 15 amino acids. The germline V gene has CDR1 SGHTA and CDR2 FQGNSA. The CDR3 here is CASSSYPGLANEQFF. In nucleotides, the CDR3 is TGTGCCAGCAGCTCCTATCCCGGGCTAGCGAATGAGCAGTTCTTC.

The sample holds many counts of this clonotype. The genes are TRBV28 and TRBJ2-4; D not certain. Per the germline V gene, CDR1 is MDHEN and CDR2 is SYDVKM. V was pared by 6 bases and J by 0 bases, with 15 bases between. CDR3 length: 16 amino acids. The CDR3 region is CASSRVLTLAKNIQYF. The CDR3 DNA follows: TGTGCCAGCAGCCGAGTGTTGACTCTAGCCAAAAACATTCAGTACTTC.

The chain carries TRBV20-1 and TRBJ2-7; 9 nucleotides agree with TRBD2. This CDR3 has 15 amino acids. V trimming: 4 bases; J trimming: 3 bases; junction bases outside the gene matches: 10. Per germline, CDR1 DFQATT and CDR2 SNEGSKA (reference sequence). The CDR3 DNA is TGCAGTGCTACGGTGGGCGGGAGGGCCAGCTACGAGCAGTACTTC. It codes for CSATVGGRASYEQYF.